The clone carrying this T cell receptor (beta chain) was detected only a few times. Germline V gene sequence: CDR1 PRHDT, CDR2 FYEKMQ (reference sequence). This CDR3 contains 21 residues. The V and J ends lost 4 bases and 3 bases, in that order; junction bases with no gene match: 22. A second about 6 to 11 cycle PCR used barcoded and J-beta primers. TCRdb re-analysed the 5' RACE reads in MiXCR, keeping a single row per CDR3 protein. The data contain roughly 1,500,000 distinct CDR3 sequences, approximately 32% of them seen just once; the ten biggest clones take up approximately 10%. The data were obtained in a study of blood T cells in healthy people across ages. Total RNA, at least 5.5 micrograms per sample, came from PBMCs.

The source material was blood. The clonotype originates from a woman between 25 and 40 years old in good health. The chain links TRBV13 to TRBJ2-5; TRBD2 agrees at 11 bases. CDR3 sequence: CASSSRALAGGLNFGEETQYF. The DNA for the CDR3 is TGTGCCAGCAGCTCACGGGCCCTAGCGGGGGGCCTAAACTTTGGCGAAGAGACCCAGTACTTC.